This TCR beta chain was obtained from a study of T-cell memory formation after mild COVID-19. Study-wide results and limits: The appearance of some responding clones in pre-infection memory suggested that cross-reactive memory joined. Nothing confirmed that second-wave clones peaking on day 37 were specific for SARS-CoV-2.

Turning to this clonotype: Its antigen is currently unknown.

This CDR3 has 15 residues. Germline CDR1 LGHDT, CDR2 YNNKEL (reference sequence). Losses at the gene ends were 1 base for V and 4 bases for J; bases not matched to a gene: 5. MiXCR, run by TCRdb on the 5' RACE reads, gives a single entry per CDR3 protein. Of about 360,000 distinct CDR3 sequences listed, approximately 13% are singletons. Sequences were obtained from PBMCs or a T cell subset sorted from them (not recorded which). The chain links TRBV3-1 to TRBJ1-1, with TRBD1 identical over 8 bases. This receptor was taken from a man aged 18 to 29 who had mild COVID-19 (a few samples of this study predate the infection). Cell type and time point are not known. The DNA for the CDR3 is TGTGCCAGCAGCCAAGCAGGGGGCGGATTCACTGAAGCTTTCTTT. Protein sequence: CASSQAGGGFTEAFF.